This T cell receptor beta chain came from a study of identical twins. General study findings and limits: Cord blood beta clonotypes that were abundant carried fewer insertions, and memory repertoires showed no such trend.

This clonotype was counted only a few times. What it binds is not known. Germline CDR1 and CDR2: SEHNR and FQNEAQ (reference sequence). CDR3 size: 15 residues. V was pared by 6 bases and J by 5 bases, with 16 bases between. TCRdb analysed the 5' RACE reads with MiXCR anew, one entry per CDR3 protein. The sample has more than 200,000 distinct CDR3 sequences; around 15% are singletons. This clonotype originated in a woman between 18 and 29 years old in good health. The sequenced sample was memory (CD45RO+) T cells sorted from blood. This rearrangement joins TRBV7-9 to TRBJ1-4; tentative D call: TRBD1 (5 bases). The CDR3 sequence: CASSPTGTGNEKLFF. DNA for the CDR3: TGTGCCAGCAGTCCAACCGGGACGGGGAATGAAAAACTGTTTTTT.